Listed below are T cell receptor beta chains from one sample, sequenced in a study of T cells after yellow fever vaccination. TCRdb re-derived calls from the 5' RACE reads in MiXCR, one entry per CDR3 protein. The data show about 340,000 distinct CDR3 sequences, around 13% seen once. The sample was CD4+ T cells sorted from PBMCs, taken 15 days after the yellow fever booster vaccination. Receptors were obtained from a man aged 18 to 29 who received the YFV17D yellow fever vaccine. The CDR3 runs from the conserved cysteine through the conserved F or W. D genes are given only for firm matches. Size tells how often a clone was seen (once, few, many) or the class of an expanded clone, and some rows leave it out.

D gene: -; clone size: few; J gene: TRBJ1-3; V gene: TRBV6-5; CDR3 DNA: TGTGCCAGCAGTTACCGGACAGAAGGGAACACCATATATTTT; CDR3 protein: CASSYRTEGNTIYF
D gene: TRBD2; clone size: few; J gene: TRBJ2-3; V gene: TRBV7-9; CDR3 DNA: TGTGCCAGCAACGATAGCGGGGGGGGAGGTACGCAGTATTTT; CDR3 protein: CASNDSGGGGTQYF
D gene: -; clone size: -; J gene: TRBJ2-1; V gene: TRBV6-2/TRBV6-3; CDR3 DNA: TGTGCCAGCAGCCCCAGTTCTCTGCGGCTCAATGAGCAGTTCTTC; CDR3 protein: CASSPSSLRLNEQFF
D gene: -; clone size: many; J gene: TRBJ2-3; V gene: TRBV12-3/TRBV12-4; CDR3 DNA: TGTGCCAGCAGCCCTACGGTGAGCACAGATACGCAGTATTTT; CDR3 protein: CASSPTVSTDTQYF
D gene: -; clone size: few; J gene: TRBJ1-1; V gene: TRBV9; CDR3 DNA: TGTGCCAGCAGCCCTTTCGGCGTGGTCCCAGAAGCTTTCTTT; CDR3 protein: CASSPFGVVPEAFF
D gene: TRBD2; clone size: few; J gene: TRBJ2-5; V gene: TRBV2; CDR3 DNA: TGTGCCAGCAGAAGCCCCCTAGCGGGGGTAGGAGAGACCCAGTACTTC; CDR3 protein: CASRSPLAGVGETQYF
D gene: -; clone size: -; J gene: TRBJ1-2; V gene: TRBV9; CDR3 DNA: TGTGCCAGCAGCGTAGTCAGAGGAGGCTACACCTTC; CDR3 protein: CASSVVRGGYTF
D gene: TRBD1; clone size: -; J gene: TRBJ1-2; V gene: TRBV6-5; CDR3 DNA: TGTGCCAGCAGTTATGGGGGACAGCGCTATGGCTACACCTTC; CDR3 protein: CASSYGGQRYGYTF
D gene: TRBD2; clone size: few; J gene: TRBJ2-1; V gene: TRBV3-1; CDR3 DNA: TGTGCCAGCAGTTCTAGCGGGGGGGACAATGAGCAGTTCTTC; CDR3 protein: CASSSSGGDNEQFF
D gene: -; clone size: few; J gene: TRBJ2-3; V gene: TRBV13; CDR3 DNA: TGTGCCAGCAGCTTATTGGGCTATAATACGCAGTATTTT; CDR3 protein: CASSLLGYNTQYF
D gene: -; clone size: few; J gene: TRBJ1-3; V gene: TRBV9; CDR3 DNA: TGTGCCAGCAGTGCTCAGGGGTCCGCTGGAAACACCATATATTTT; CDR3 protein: CASSAQGSAGNTIYF
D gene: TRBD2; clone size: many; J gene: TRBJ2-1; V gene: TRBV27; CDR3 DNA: TGTGCCAGCAGTTTCCCTCCAGCCGGGACTAGCGGGAGATTGGAGCAGTTCTTC; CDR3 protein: CASSFPPAGTSGRLEQFF
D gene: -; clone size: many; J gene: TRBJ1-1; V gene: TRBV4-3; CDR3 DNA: TGCGCCAGCAGCCAAATGGGGGCTGAAGCTTTCTTT; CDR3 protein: CASSQMGAEAFF
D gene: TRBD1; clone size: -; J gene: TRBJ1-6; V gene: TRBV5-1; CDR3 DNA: TGCGCCAGCAGCCCCCGGACAGGGACGGATTCACCCCTCCACTTT; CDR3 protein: CASSPRTGTDSPLHF
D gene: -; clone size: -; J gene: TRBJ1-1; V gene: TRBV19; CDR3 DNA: TGTGCCAGTAGGGACGCGGGGGTAAGCACTGAAGCTTTCTTT; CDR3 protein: CASRDAGVSTEAFF
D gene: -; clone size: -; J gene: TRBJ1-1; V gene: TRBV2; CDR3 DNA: TGTGCCAGCAGGTCGACGCACACTGAAGCTTTCTTT; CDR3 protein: CASRSTHTEAFF
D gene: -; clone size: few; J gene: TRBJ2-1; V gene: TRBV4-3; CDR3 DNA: TGCGCCAGCAGCCAGATCAGGGGCGACCGCTACAATGAGCAGTTCTTC; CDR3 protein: CASSQIRGDRYNEQFF
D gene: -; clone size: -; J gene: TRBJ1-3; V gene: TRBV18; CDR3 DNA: TGTGCCAGCTCACCCCTACAGGTCTCTGGAAACACCATATATTTT; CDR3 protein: CASSPLQVSGNTIYF
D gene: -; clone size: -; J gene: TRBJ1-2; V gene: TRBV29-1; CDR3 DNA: TGCAGCGGATCGACAGGTACTGGCTACACCTTC; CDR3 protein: CSGSTGTGYTF
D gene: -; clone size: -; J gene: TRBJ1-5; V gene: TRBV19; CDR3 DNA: TGTGCCAGTAGCCCAGACCCCATCTTGTCCCAGCATTTT; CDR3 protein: CASSPDPILSQHF
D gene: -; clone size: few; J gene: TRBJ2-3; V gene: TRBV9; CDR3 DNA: TGTGCCAGCAGCGTCGAGAGGGATACGCAGTATTTT; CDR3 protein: CASSVERDTQYF
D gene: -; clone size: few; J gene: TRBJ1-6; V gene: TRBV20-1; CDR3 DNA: TGCAGTGCTAGAGATAGCCGAGGAGGGGGTTATTCACCCCTCCACTTT; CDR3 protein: CSARDSRGGGYSPLHF
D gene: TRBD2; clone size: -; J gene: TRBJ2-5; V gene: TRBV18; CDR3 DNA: TGTGCCAGCTCACCCCGGGAACTAGCGGGACAAGAGACCCAGTACTTC; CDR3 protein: CASSPRELAGQETQYF
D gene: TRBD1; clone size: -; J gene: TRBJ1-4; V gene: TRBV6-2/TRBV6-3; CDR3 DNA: TGTGCCAGCACCGGGACAGGGAGTTTGGAACTGTTTTTT; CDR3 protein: CASTGTGSLELFF
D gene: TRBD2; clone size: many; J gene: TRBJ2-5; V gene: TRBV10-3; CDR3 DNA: TGTGCCATCAGGTCTAGCGGGGACCAAGAGACCCAGTACTTC; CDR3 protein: CAIRSSGDQETQYF
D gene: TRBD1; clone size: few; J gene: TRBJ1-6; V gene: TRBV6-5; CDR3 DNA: TGTGCCAGCAGCCAGACAGGGCTTAATTCACCCCTCCACTTT; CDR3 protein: CASSQTGLNSPLHF
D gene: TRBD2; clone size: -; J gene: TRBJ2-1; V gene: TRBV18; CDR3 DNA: TGTGCCAGCTCGCGACTAGCACAACCTCCCGACGAGCAGTTCTTC; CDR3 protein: CASSRLAQPPDEQFF
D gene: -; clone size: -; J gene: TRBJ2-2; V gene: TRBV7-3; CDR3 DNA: TGTGCCAGCGGCGGCGGTTCCGGGACGAACACCGGGGAGCTGTTTTTT; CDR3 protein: CASGGGSGTNTGELFF
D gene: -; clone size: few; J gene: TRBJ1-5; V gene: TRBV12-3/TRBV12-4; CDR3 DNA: TGTGCCAGCAGTTTGTTGTGGGGCAATCAGCCCCAGCATTTT; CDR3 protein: CASSLLWGNQPQHF
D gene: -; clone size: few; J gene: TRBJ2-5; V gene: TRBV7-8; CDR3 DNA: TGTGCCAGCAGCGTAACGTCCGGGCTAACATCGGAGACCCAGTACTTC; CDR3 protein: CASSVTSGLTSETQYF
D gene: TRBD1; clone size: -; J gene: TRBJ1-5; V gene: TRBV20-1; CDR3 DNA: TGCAGTGCTCAGGGACAGGGCCCGGGAGGAAGCAATCAGCCCCAGCATTTT; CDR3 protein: CSAQGQGPGGSNQPQHF
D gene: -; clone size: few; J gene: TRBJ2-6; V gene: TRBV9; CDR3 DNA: TGTGCCAGCAGCGTAGTGGGGAGCCCGGGGGCCAACGTCCTGACTTTC; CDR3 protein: CASSVVGSPGANVLTF
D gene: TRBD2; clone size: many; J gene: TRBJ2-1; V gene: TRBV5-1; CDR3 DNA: TGCGCCAGTAGCGGGGGGGCAACATTGAGTGAGCAGTTCTTC; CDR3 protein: CASSGGATLSEQFF
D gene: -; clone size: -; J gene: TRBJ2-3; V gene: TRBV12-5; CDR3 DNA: TGTGCTAGTGGTTTGGATGGAGGATGGCATACGCAGTATTTT; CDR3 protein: CASGLDGGWHTQYF
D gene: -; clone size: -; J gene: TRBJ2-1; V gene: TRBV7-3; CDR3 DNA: TGTGCCAGCAGCCCAAGGCACAATGAGCAGTTCTTC; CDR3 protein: CASSPRHNEQFF
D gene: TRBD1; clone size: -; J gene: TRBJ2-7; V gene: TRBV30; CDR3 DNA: TGTGCCTGGAGTGGACAGGGGGGGACCTACGAGCAGTACTTC; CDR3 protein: CAWSGQGGTYEQYF
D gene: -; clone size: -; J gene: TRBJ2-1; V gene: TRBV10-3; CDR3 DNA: TGTGCCATCAGCCGGACAAATGAGCAGTTCTTC; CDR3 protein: CAISRTNEQFF
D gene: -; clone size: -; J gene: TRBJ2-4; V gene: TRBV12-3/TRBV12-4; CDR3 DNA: TGTGCCAGCAGTCTGGGGAGAAACTCCGGGGTTCAGTACTTC; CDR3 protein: CASSLGRNSGVQYF
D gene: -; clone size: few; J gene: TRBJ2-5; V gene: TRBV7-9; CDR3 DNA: TGTGCCAGCAGCAGGACTCACCAAGAGACCCAGTACTTC; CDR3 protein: CASSRTHQETQYF